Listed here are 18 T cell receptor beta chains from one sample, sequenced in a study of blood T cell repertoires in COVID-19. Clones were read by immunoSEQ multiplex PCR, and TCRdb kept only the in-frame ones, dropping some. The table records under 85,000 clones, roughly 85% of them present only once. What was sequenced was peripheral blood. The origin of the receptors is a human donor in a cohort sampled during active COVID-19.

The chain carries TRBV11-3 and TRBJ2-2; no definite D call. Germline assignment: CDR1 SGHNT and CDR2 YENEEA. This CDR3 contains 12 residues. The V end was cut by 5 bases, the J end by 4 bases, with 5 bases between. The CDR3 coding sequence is TGTGCCAGCAGCCCCCGCACCGGGGAGCTGTTTTTT. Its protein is CASSPRTGELFF.

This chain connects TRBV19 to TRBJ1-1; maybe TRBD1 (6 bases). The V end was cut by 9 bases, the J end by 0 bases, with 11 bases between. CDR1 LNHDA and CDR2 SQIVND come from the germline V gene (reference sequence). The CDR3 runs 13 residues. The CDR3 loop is CASGQRMNTEAFF. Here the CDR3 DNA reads TGTGCCAGCGGACAGCGGATGAACACTGAAGCTTTCTTT.

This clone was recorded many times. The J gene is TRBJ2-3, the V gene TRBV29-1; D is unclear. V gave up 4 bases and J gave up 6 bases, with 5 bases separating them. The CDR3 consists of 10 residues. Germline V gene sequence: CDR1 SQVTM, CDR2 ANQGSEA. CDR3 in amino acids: CSVVSDTQYF. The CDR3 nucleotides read TGCAGCGTTGTCTCGGATACGCAGTATTTT.

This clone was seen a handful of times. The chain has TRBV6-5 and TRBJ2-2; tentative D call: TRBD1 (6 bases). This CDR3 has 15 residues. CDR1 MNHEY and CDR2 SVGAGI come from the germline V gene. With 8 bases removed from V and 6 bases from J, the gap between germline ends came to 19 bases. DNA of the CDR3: TGTGCCAGCCGTACGCAGGGGAAAATTGCCGGGGAGCTGTTTTTT. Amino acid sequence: CASRTQGKIAGELFF.

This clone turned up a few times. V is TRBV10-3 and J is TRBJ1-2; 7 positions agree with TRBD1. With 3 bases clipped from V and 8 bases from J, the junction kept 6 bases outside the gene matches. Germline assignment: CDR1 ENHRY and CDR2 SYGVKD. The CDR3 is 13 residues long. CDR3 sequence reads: CAISDQNRGGYTF. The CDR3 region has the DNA TGTGCCATCAGTGACCAAAACAGGGGCGGCTACACCTTC.

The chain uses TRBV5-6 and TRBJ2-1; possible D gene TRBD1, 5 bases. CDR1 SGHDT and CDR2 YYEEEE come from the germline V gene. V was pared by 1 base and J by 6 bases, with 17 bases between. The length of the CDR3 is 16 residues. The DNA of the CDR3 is TGTGCCAGCAGCTTGTTGCAGGGCCGCAATCTCAATGAGCAGTTCTTC. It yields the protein CASSLLQGRNLNEQFF. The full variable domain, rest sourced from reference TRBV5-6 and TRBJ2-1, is DAGVTQSPTHLIKTRGQQVTLRCSPKSGHDTVSWYQQALGQGPQFIFQYYEEEERQRGNFPDRFSGHQFPNYSSELNVNALLLGDSALYLCASSLLQGRNLNEQFFGPGTRLTVL.

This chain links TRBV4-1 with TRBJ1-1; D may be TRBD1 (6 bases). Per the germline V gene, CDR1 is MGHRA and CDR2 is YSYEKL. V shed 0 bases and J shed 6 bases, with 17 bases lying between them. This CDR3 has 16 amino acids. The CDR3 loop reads CASSQDQIGRGAEAFF. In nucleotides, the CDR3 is TGCGCCAGCAGCCAAGATCAAATTGGCAGGGGTGCTGAAGCTTTCTTT.

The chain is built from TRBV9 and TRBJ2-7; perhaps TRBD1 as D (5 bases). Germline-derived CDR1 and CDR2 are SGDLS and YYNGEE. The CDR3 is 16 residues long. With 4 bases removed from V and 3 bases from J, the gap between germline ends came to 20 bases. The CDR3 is CASSPDYRSLIYEQYF. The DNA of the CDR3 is TGTGCCAGCAGCCCCGATTACAGGTCCCTTATCTACGAGCAGTACTTC.

The CDR3 loop is CASSQEDGGYGYTF. CDR3 sequence (DNA): TGCGCCAGCAGCCAAGAGGACGGGGGCTATGGCTACACCTTC. The V gene is TRBV4-1, the J gene TRBJ1-2; tentative D call: TRBD1 (5 bases). CDR1 is MGHRA, CDR2 YSYEKL, per germline. Deletions cut 0 bases from V and 4 bases from J, with 9 bases between. The CDR3 is 14 amino acids.

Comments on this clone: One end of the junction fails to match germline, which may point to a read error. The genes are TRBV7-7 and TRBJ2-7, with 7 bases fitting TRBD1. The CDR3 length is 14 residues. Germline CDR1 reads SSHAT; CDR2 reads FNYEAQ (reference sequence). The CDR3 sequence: CASIPGQNSYEQYF. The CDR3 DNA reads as TGTGCTAGCATACCGGGACAGAACTCCTACGAGCAGTACTTC.

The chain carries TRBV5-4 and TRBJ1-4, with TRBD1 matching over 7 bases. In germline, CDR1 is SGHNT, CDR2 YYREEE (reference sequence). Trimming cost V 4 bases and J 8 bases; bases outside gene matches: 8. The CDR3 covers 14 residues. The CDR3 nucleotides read TGTGCCAGCAGCAGACAGGGTTCTCAGGAAAAACTGTTTTTT. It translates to CASSRQGSQEKLFF.

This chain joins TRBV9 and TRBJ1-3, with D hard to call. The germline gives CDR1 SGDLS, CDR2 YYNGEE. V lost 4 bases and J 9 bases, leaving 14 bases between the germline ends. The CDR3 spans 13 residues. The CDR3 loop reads CASSPNIGSTIYF. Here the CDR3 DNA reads TGTGCCAGCAGCCCCAACATCGGGTCCACCATATATTTT.

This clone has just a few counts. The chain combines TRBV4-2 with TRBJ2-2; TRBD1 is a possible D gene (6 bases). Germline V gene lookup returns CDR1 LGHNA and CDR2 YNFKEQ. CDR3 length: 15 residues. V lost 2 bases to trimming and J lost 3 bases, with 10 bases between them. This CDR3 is CASSQTGPDTGELFF. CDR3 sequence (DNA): TGTGCCAGCAGCCAAACAGGGCCGGACACCGGGGAGCTGTTTTTT.

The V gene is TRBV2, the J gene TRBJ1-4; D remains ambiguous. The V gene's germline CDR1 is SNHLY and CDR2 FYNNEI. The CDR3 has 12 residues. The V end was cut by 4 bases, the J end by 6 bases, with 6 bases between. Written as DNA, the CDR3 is TGTGCCAGCAGTGTAACGGATGAAAAACTGTTTTTT. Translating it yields CASSVTDEKLFF.

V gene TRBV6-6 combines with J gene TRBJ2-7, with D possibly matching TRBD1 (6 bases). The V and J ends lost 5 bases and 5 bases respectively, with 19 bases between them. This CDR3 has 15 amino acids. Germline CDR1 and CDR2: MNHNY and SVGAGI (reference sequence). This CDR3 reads CASSAPGQTRDEQYF. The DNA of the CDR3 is TGTGCCAGCAGTGCACCAGGACAGACCCGGGACGAGCAGTACTTC.

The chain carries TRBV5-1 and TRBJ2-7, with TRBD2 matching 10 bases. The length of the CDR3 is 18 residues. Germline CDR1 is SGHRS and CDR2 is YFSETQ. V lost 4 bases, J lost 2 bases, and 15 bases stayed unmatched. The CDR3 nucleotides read TGCGCCAGCAGCCATGGGACGGCTAGCGGGGGTATTCCCTACGAGCAGTACTTC. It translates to CASSHGTASGGIPYEQYF.

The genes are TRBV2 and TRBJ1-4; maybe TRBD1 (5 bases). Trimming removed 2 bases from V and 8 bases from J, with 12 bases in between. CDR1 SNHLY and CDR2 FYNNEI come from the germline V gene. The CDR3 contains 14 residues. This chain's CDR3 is CASSEYREGEKLFF. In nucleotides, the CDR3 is TGTGCCAGCAGTGAATATAGGGAGGGGGAAAAACTGTTTTTT. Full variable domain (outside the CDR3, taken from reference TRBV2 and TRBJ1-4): EPEVTQTPSHQVTQMGQEVILRCVPISNHLYFYWYRQILGQKVEFLVSFYNNEISEKSEIFDDQFSVERPDGSNFTLKIRSTKLEDSAMYFCASSEYREGEKLFFGSGTQLSVL.

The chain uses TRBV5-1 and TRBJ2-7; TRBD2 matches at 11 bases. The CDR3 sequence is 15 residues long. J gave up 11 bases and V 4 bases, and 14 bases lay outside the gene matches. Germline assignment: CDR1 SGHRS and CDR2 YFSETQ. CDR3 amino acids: CASSTSGTSGVWEYF. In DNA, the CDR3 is TGCGCCAGCAGCACATCCGGGACTAGCGGAGTCTGGGAGTACTTC.